The following is a T cell receptor (beta chain) sequence with its context. Its matching antigen is unknown. The source of the sample is a study of response to subunit inactivated influenza vaccine. The CDR3 has 14 residues. The ends lost 8 bases at V and 1 base at J; junction bases unmatched: 4. Germline V gene lookup returns CDR1 LGHDT and CDR2 YNNKEL (reference sequence). TCRdb called the RT-PCR reads again in MiXCR, with one record for every CDR3 protein. The sample yields under 950,000 distinct CDR3 sequences, 21% seen once. Broader study findings: The authors suggested that few new T cells are recruited per seasonal influenza vaccination.

This material consisted of PBMCs from blood, taken 5 to 6 days after vaccination. The source of this sequence is a man between 45 and 60 years old who received an inactivated influenza vaccine. The rearrangement links TRBV3-1 to TRBJ2-1; the match to TRBD2 covers 8 bases. CDR3 sequence reads: CASAAGESYNEQFF. The CDR3, as DNA: TGTGCCAGCGCAGCGGGAGAATCCTACAATGAGCAGTTCTTC.